The 11 T cell receptor beta chains presented below share a single source sample, sequenced in a study of blood T cell repertoires in COVID-19. Profiled with immunoSEQ multiplex PCR; TCRdb holds only in-frame clones, not every one. This sample yields a few hundred thousand clones, of which 75% to 90% are seen a single time; around 5.4% belongs to the top ten. Sequenced material: peripheral blood. The receptors were sampled from a human donor in a cohort sampled during active COVID-19.

Points on this clone: One end of the junction does not line up with germline, which may come from a read error. The rearrangement uses TRBV28 and TRBJ2-7; TRBD2 agrees at 9 bases. Per germline, CDR1 MDHEN and CDR2 SYDVKM. The CDR3 is 14 amino acids. This chain's CDR3 is CASTLPAGGGEQYF. As DNA, the CDR3 is TGTGCCAGCACTTTACCAGCGGGAGGTGGGGAGCAGTACTTC.

The chain combines TRBV7-2 with TRBJ2-5; 9 bases fit TRBD1. V trimming: 5 bases; J trimming: 5 bases; junction bases outside the gene matches: 9. The CDR3 has 15 amino acids. CDR1 SGHTA and CDR2 FQGNSA come from the germline V gene. Here the CDR3 DNA reads TGTGCCAGCAGCACGAACAGGGGGCAGGGGGAGACCCAGTACTTC. It codes for CASSTNRGQGETQYF.

CDR3 DNA sequence: TGTGCCAGCAGCTTTTTCAGGAACACTGAAGCTTTCTTT. Its translation: CASSFFRNTEAFF. The chain recombines TRBV5-8 with TRBJ1-1; D is ambiguous. CDR3 length: 13 residues. Trimming removed 2 bases at V and 1 base at J, with 6 bases between. CDR1 and CDR2 from the germline V gene are SGHTS and YDEGEE.

J is TRBJ2-7 and V is TRBV7-3, with 9 bases that match TRBD1. J lost 8 bases, V lost 5 bases, and 13 bases had no gene match. This CDR3 comprises 15 residues. Looked up from germline, CDR1 is SGHTA and CDR2 is FQGTGA. CDR3 residues: CASSPLPGQGLQQYF. CDR3 nucleotides: TGTGCCAGCAGCCCCCTACCGGGACAGGGTCTTCAGCAGTACTTC.

Remarks on this clone: The same CDR3 can be traced to other DNA sequences in this sample. The chain joins TRBV19 to TRBJ1-1; maybe TRBD1 (5 bases). This CDR3 spans 13 amino acids. V lost 5 bases, J lost 0 bases, and 7 bases lay in between. Germline-derived CDR1 and CDR2 are LNHDA and SQIVND (reference sequence). CDR3 amino acids: CASSVGLNTEAFF. In nucleotides, the CDR3 is TGTGCCAGTAGTGTGGGGCTGAACACTGAAGCTTTCTTT.

The gene calls are TRBV2 and TRBJ2-7; D might be TRBD1 (5 bases). The CDR3 loop spans 15 amino acids. Trimming cost V 0 bases and J 0 bases, with 9 bases left between them. Germline CDR1 and CDR2: SNHLY and FYNNEI. CDR3: CASSEARVSSYEQYF. The CDR3 DNA reads as TGTGCCAGCAGTGAAGCCAGGGTAAGCTCCTACGAGCAGTACTTC.

The chain uses TRBV6-5 and TRBJ1-3; the D gene is possibly TRBD1 (5 bases). Trimming removed 1 base at V and 2 bases at J, with 9 bases between. The CDR3 contains 15 residues. CDR1 and CDR2 (germline): MNHEY, SVGAGI. CDR3 in amino acids: CASSYYLRAGNTIYF. The CDR3 nucleotides read TGTGCCAGCAGTTACTATCTCAGGGCTGGAAACACCATATATTTT.

This clone has ten or more counts. This chain joins TRBV19 and TRBJ2-1; D remains ambiguous. CDR1 is LNHDA and CDR2 is SQIVND in the germline V gene (reference sequence). The CDR3 consists of 15 residues. Trimming shortened V by 3 bases and J by 2 bases, and 11 bases separated the two germline ends. This CDR3 is CASSIDGRPYNEQFF. Written as DNA, the CDR3 is TGTGCCAGTAGTATCGACGGCAGGCCCTACAATGAGCAGTTCTTC.

This chain connects TRBV21-1 to TRBJ2-7; the listed D gene, TRBD2, was not tested against the DNA. TRBV21-1 is designated a pseudogene. The CDR3 runs to 17 residues. CDR3 amino acids: CASSNWTSAKRSYEQYF. DNA of the CDR3: TGTGCCAGCAGCAATTGGACTAGCGCTAAACGTTCCTACGAGCAGTACTTC.

The chain is built from TRBV20-1 and TRBJ2-5; 9 nucleotides match TRBD2. Trimming cost V 1 base and J 13 bases; bases outside gene matches: 4. The CDR3 extends over 11 amino acids. From germline, CDR1 is DFQATT and CDR2 SNEGSKA (reference sequence). In DNA form, the CDR3 reads TGCAGTGCTAGAGGTCCGGGACTAGCGTACTTC. Translated, it gives CSARGPGLAYF.

This chain connects TRBV19 to TRBJ1-2, with a possible D match to TRBD1 (6 bases). The germline V gene encodes CDR1 LNHDA and CDR2 SQIVND (reference sequence). The CDR3 is made up of 13 amino acids. Trimming took 5 bases from V and 0 from J, leaving 7 bases between them. The CDR3 region has the DNA TGTGCCAGTAGTGACAGGTCTAACTATGGCTACACCTTC. It encodes CASSDRSNYGYTF. Full variable domain (rest looked up from reference TRBV19 and TRBJ1-2): DGGITQSPKYLFRKEGQNVTLSCEQNLNHDAMYWYRQDPGQGLRLIYYSQIVNDFQKGDIAEGYSVSREKKESFPLTVTSAQKNPTAFYLCASSDRSNYGYTFGSGTRLTVV.